This paragraph covers one T cell receptor (beta chain) sequence. The antigen is unknown. This sample stems from a study of cytomegalovirus exposure and HLA in healthy donors. J was trimmed by 1 base and V by 0 bases; bases with no gene match: 9. Per the germline V gene, CDR1 is SGHRS and CDR2 is YFSETQ. CDR3 length equals 19 residues. Findings of the study overall: The majority of TCR sequences were rare, yet some public TCRs appeared in many donors. More clonal expansion characterized HLA-associated TCR beta chains than equally common others in a later analysis. Later genetic work tied a missense DCLRE1C variant to beta-chain V and J trimming.

13 Jbeta primers and 60 Vbeta primers were used for the PCR. Clones were read by immunoSEQ multiplex PCR, and TCRdb kept only the in-frame ones, dropping some. The sample has some 150,000 clones; roughly 85% are singletons. The chain carries TRBV5-1 and TRBJ2-3, with 12 bases matching TRBD2. This TCR derives from a young woman in good health and CMV-seronegative. The specimen sequenced was PBMCs. The CDR3 nucleotides read TGCGCCAGCAGCTTGGCGCTAGCGGGGGGGGCAACCCGCACAGATACGCAGTATTTT. Its protein product is CASSLALAGGATRTDTQYF. Based on the CDR3 plus reference TRBV5-1 and TRBJ2-3, the full variable domain is KAGVTQTPRYLIKTRGQQVTLSCSPISGHRSVSWYQQTPGQGLQFLFEYFSETQRNKGNFPGRFSGRQFSNSRSEMNVSTLELGDSALYLCASSLALAGGATRTDTQYFGPGTRLTVL.